The rows below give T cell receptor beta chains drawn from one sample of a study of shared clonotypes between healthy human individuals. TCRdb keeps only in-frame clones here, not all; method: immunoSEQ multiplex PCR. The table shows around 620,000 clones, with about 95% occurring only once. Sequencing input: naive CD8+ T cells sorted from blood. These receptors were obtained from a young woman in good health. The CDR3 runs from the conserved cysteine through the conserved F or W. The D gene is left open where the match is weak. Expanded clones are given a class, and other clones once, few, many or no size at all.

abundance	v_gene	d_gene	j_gene	CDR3aa	CDR3nt
-	TRBV5-1	-	TRBJ1-1	CASSLAFQGVQETEAFF	TGCGCCAGCAGCTTGGCCTTTCAGGGTGTCCAAGAGACTGAAGCTTTCTTT
-	TRBV27	TRBD1	TRBJ2-7	CASSLMGTGSYEQYF	TGTGCCAGCAGTTTAATGGGGACAGGGTCCTACGAGCAGTACTTC
-	TRBV6-1	-	TRBJ2-1	CASKWANEQFF	TGTGCCAGCAAGTGGGCGAATGAGCAGTTCTTC
-	TRBV9	TRBD2	TRBJ2-7	CASGRGPSGYYEQYF	TGTGCCAGCGGGAGGGGCCCTAGCGGATACTACGAGCAGTACTTC
once	TRBV2	TRBD2	TRBJ2-3	CASRDSSGSYADTQYF	TGTGCCAGCAGGGACTCTAGCGGGAGTTACGCAGATACGCAGTATTTT
-	TRBV5-1	TRBD2	TRBJ2-1	CASSLGGFEQFF	TGCGCCAGCAGCCTCGGGGGGTTTGAGCAGTTCTTC
-	TRBV27	TRBD2	TRBJ2-1	CASSLAGDPINEQFF	TGTGCCAGCAGTTTAGCGGGAGACCCCATCAATGAGCAGTTCTTC
-	TRBV19	-	TRBJ2-3	CASSPNSPAFERAYTDTQYF	TGTGCCAGTAGTCCTAACTCCCCCGCTTTCGAGCGGGCGTACACAGATACGCAGTATTTT
-	TRBV4-1	TRBD2	TRBJ2-7	CASSQGLAGGYEQYF	TGCGCCAGCAGCCAAGGACTAGCGGGAGGCTACGAGCAGTACTTC
-	TRBV27	-	TRBJ2-7	CASSLTGYYYEQYF	TGTGCCAGCAGTTTAACGGGCTACTACTACGAGCAGTACTTC
-	TRBV11-2	-	TRBJ1-2	CASSLLDGYTF	TGTGCCAGCAGCTTACTCGATGGCTACACCTTC
-	TRBV19	-	TRBJ1-5	CASTTTGWGNQPQHF	TGTGCCAGTACCACGACAGGATGGGGCAATCAGCCCCAGCATTTT
-	TRBV7-9	-	TRBJ1-1	CASSSSLNTEAFF	TGTGCCAGCAGCTCATCATTGAACACTGAAGCTTTCTTT
few	TRBV7-2	-	TRBJ1-1	CASSPRNTEAFF	TGTGCCAGCAGCCCAAGGAACACTGAAGCTTTCTTT
-	TRBV7-9	TRBD2	TRBJ2-3	CASSPYGTSGRSTDTQYF	TGTGCCAGCAGCCCCTATGGGACTAGCGGGAGGAGTACAGATACGCAGTATTTT
-	TRBV6-5	-	TRBJ1-1	CASNPGSLNTEAFF	TGTGCCAGTAACCCAGGGTCCCTGAACACTGAAGCTTTCTTT
-	TRBV7-9	TRBD2	TRBJ2-1	CASSLIAGGNNEQFF	TGTGCCAGCAGCTTGATAGCGGGAGGCAACAATGAGCAGTTCTTC
-	TRBV10-1	-	TRBJ2-7	CASSESLLGEQYF	TGCGCCAGCAGTGAGTCGTTGTTGGGCGAGCAGTACTTC
-	TRBV29-1	TRBD1	TRBJ2-2	CSVEDGTGYTGELFF	TGCAGCGTTGAAGATGGGACAGGCTACACCGGGGAGCTGTTTTTT
-	TRBV9	-	TRBJ1-1	CASSAYGRGNTEAFF	TGTGCCAGCAGCGCCTACGGACGGGGGAACACTGAAGCTTTCTTT